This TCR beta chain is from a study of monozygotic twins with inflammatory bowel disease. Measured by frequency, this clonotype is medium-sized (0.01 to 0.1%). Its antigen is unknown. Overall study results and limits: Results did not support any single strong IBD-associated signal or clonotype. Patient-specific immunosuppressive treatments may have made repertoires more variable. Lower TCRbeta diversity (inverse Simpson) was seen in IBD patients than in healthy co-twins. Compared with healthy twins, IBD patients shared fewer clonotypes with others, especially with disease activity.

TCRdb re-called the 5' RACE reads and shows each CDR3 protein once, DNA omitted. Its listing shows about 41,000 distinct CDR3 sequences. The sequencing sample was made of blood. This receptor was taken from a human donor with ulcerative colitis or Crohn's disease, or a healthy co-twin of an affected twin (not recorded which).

CDR3 sequence reads: CASSETEFEAFF. The chain links TRBV6-1 to TRBJ1-1. The CDR3 extends over 12 amino acids. Germline lookup yields CDR1 MNHNS and CDR2 SASEGT.